The rows below give T cell receptor beta chains drawn from one sample of a study of breast tumors, draining lymph nodes, adjacent tissues. TCRdb called the multiplex PCR reads again in MiXCR, with one record for every CDR3 protein. Of fewer than 200,000 distinct CDR3 sequences in the sample, 30% to 40% were seen once. The sequencing sample was made of axillary lymph node tissue. The receptors stem from a female donor with breast cancer. Some clones in this sample may be carry-over from other donors' samples. Both conserved end residues are part of each CDR3. Fields, in order: clone size, V gene, CDR3 length, J gene, D gene, CDR3 protein, CDR3 DNA. The D gene is left open where the match is weak. Size values are once, few and many counts, or a class for expanded clones, and some rows have none.

>NA|TRBV11-2|17|TRBJ2-3|TRBD2
CASSALGTSGTTDTQYF
TGTGCCAGCAGCGCTCTCGGGACTAGCGGGACCACAGATACGCAGTATTTT
>NA|TRBV24-1|11|TRBJ1-6|NA
CATSDTTPLHF
TGTGCCACCAGTGATACGACACCACTCCACTTT
>many|TRBV11-1|16|TRBJ2-1|NA
CASSSRSGVGYNEQFF
TGTGCCAGCAGCTCGAGATCAGGGGTAGGCTACAATGAGCAGTTCTTC
>many|TRBV5-1|15|TRBJ2-3|NA
CASSSSGFKGDTQYF
TGCGCCAGCAGCTCATCGGGATTTAAGGGGGATACGCAGTATTTT
>many|TRBV20-1|15|TRBJ2-7|TRBD2
CSARDQASGSLEQYF
TGCAGTGCTAGAGATCAGGCTAGCGGGAGTCTCGAGCAGTACTTC
>many|TRBV20-1|13|TRBJ1-2|NA
CSARRDGGYGYTF
TGCAGTGCTAGAAGGGATGGGGGTTACGGCTACACCTTC
>many|TRBV27|13|TRBJ2-1|NA
CASRGPPNNEQFF
TGTGCCAGCAGGGGGCCCCCCAACAATGAGCAGTTCTTC
>many|TRBV20-1|14|TRBJ2-1|NA
CSAGLPGKGDEQFF
TGCAGTGCCGGCCTACCGGGGAAGGGCGATGAGCAGTTCTTC
>few|TRBV4-1|13|TRBJ2-7|NA
CASSQDLIYEQYF
TGCGCCAGCAGCCAAGATCTTATCTACGAGCAGTACTTC
>many|TRBV11-1|15|TRBJ2-7|NA
CASSHTRDGVYEQYF
TGTGCCAGCAGCCATACCCGGGACGGAGTCTACGAGCAGTACTTC
>NA|TRBV5-1|17|TRBJ2-5|TRBD2
CASSLVLAGGYQETQYF
TGCGCCAGCAGCTTGGTCCTAGCGGGGGGGTACCAAGAGACCCAGTACTTC
>many|TRBV5-1|15|TRBJ2-5|TRBD2
CASSLAGGVGETQYF
TGCGCCAGCAGCCTAGCGGGAGGGGTCGGTGAGACCCAGTACTTC
>many|TRBV4-1|16|TRBJ2-7|TRBD2
CASSQDQTSGRYEQYF
TGCGCCAGCAGCCAAGATCAGACTAGCGGGAGATACGAGCAGTACTTC
>many|TRBV19|14|TRBJ1-5|TRBD1
CASSIRGRGKPQHF
TGTGCCAGTAGTATCAGGGGGCGAGGGAAGCCCCAGCATTTT
>many|TRBV6-5|14|TRBJ2-2|NA
CASKLARNTGELFF
TGTGCCAGCAAACTAGCTAGGAACACCGGGGAGCTGTTTTTT
>NA|TRBV19|13|TRBJ1-5|NA
CASSIVSDQPQHF
TGCGCCAGTAGTATAGTTAGCGATCAGCCCCAGCATTTT
>many|TRBV6-2/TRBV6-3|15|TRBJ2-6|NA
CASMSGATGANVLTF
TGTGCCAGCATGTCCGGTGCCACTGGGGCCAACGTCCTGACTTTC
>NA|TRBV5-1|15|TRBJ1-1|NA
CASSLEDPYNTEAFF
TGCGCCAGCAGCTTGGAGGACCCTTACAACACTGAAGCTTTCTTT
>NA|TRBV20-1|16|TRBJ1-6|NA
CSASWLAGGLGSPLHF
TGCAGTGCTAGTTGGCTAGCGGGGGGGCTCGGTTCACCCCTCCACTTT
>many|TRBV20-1|10|TRBJ2-5|NA
CSAGWETQYF
TGCAGTGCTGGCTGGGAGACCCAGTACTTC
>NA|TRBV6-2/TRBV6-3|20|TRBJ1-5|TRBD1
CASSSMDRAAPFFRNQPQHF
TGTGCCAGCAGTTCCATGGACAGGGCCGCTCCGTTTTTTCGGAATCAGCCCCAGCATTTT
>NA|TRBV13|15|TRBJ2-7|TRBD1
CASRRGGTGVYEQYF
TGCGCCAGCAGGAGGGGAGGGACAGGGGTCTACGAGCAGTACTTC
>many|TRBV6-2/TRBV6-3|15|TRBJ2-2|TRBD1
CASSEGAGGTGELFF
TGTGCCAGCAGTGAGGGCGCAGGGGGCACCGGGGAGCTGTTTTTT
>many|TRBV6-5|13|TRBJ1-3|NA
CASSPTGGNTIYF
TGTGCCAGCAGTCCCACGGGTGGAAACACCATATATTTT
>many|TRBV28|12|TRBJ2-7|NA
CASTLGPYEQYF
TGTGCCAGCACTTTGGGGCCCTACGAGCAGTACTTC
>many|TRBV29-1|12|TRBJ2-2|NA
CSVPDPPRELFF
TGCAGCGTTCCTGACCCCCCCCGGGAGCTGTTTTTT
>many|TRBV27|15|TRBJ2-2|NA
CASTQWSGVTGELFF
TGTGCCAGCACTCAATGGTCGGGGGTCACCGGGGAGCTGTTTTTT
>once|TRBV7-9|15|TRBJ1-4|NA
CASSHGLGQGEKLFF
TGTGCCAGCAGCCATGGGCTCGGGCAAGGGGAAAAACTGTTTTTT
>many|TRBV2|14|TRBJ1-6|NA
CASSARGMGSPLHF
TGTGCCAGCAGTGCCAGAGGTATGGGTTCACCCCTCCACTTT
>NA|TRBV2|15|TRBJ2-7|NA
CACSARDRGTRQQYF
NA
>NA|TRBV2|14|TRBJ2-1|NA
CASSEISGYNEQFF
TGTGCCAGCAGTGAAATATCAGGGTACAATGAGCAGTTCTTC
>NA|TRBV28|13|TRBJ2-2|TRBD2
CASNAGGTGELFF
TGTGCCAGTAACGCCGGGGGGACCGGGGAGCTGTTTTTT
>NA|TRBV15|15|TRBJ2-7|TRBD2
CATTTLAGGPGEQYF
TGTGCCACCACTACCCTAGCGGGAGGGCCGGGGGAGCAGTACTTC
>many|TRBV5-6|14|TRBJ2-3|TRBD2
CASSTGLVGNTQYF
TGTGCCAGCAGCACCGGACTAGTCGGTAATACGCAGTATTTT
>NA|TRBV19|14|TRBJ1-1|NA
CASLRFGLNTEAFF
TGTGCCAGTCTGCGATTTGGTTTGAACACTGAAGCTTTCTTT
>many|TRBV27|17|TRBJ2-2|TRBD2
CASSPRLAGVEAGELFF
TGTGCCAGCAGTCCGCGACTAGCGGGAGTCGAAGCCGGGGAGCTGTTTTTT
>many|TRBV7-8|17|TRBJ2-2|NA
CASSLVSMGESAGELFF
TGTGCCAGCAGCTTAGTGTCAATGGGGGAAAGCGCCGGGGAGCTGTTTTTT
>many|TRBV9|15|TRBJ1-4|NA
CASARGFATNEKLFF
TGTGCCTCCGCTAGGGGGTTTGCAACTAATGAAAAACTGTTTTTT
>NA|TRBV20-1|19|TRBJ2-2|TRBD2
CSATYGTSGRDSNTGELFF
TGCAGTGCTACCTATGGGACTAGCGGGAGGGACTCGAACACCGGGGAGCTGTTTTTT
>many|TRBV14|16|TRBJ1-2|TRBD1
CASSHRQGAPLYGYTF
TGTGCCAGCAGCCATCGACAGGGGGCCCCCCTCTATGGCTACACCTTC
>NA|TRBV7-2|13|TRBJ1-1|NA
CASSSGRVIEAFF
TGTGCCAGCAGCTCAGGGAGGGTTATTGAAGCTTTCTTT
>many|TRBV11-2|14|TRBJ2-7|NA
CASSPAGRAYEQYF
TGTGCCAGCAGCCCGGCGGGCAGGGCCTACGAGCAGTACTTC
>many|TRBV20-1|15|TRBJ2-7|NA
CSASPAGTVSYEQYF
TGCAGTGCTAGTCCCGCCGGGACTGTCTCCTACGAGCAGTACTTC
>many|TRBV6-1|15|TRBJ2-7|TRBD1
CASGVGAGGIGEQYF
TGTGCCAGCGGAGTAGGGGCAGGGGGCATCGGGGAGCAGTACTTC
>many|TRBV9|19|TRBJ2-1|TRBD1
CASSGGRTGGLNSYNEQFF
TGTGCCAGCAGCGGGGGAAGGACAGGGGGATTGAACTCCTACAATGAGCAGTTCTTC
>NA|TRBV6-2/TRBV6-3|11|TRBJ1-1|NA
CASSLEGTAFF
TGTGCCAGCAGTTTGGAGGGGACGGCTTTCTTT
>NA|TRBV11-2|14|TRBJ1-2|NA
CASSSFGAGYGYTF
NA
>many|TRBV14|14|TRBJ1-4|NA
CASSRRPANEKLFF
TGTGCCAGCAGTCGGAGGCCGGCTAATGAAAAACTGTTTTTT
>NA|TRBV2|21|TRBJ2-2|NA
CASSLAGYEQYFGPGTRELFF
NA
>many|TRBV20-1|12|TRBJ2-7|NA
CSAPLGTREQYF
TGCAGTGCTCCCCTGGGGACGCGAGAGCAGTACTTC